Given below is one T cell receptor (beta chain) in context. Germline lookup yields CDR1 SGHAT and CDR2 FQNNGV. V trimming: 5 bases; J trimming: 2 bases; junction bases outside the gene matches: 7. The CDR3 is 15 residues long. The data are from a study of STAT5B mutations in CD4+ large granular lymphocyte leukemia. Study overall: The CDR3 'QG' motif was associated with a particular HLA allele among healthy donors.

The data were produced by immunoSEQ multiplex PCR, yet TCRdb's version contains in-frame clones alone and is incomplete. The table records approximately 33,000 clones, about 91% of them present only once. The genes are TRBV11-2 and TRBJ2-7; TRBD1 matches at 9 bases. Sequencing was carried out using CD4+ T cells from blood buffy coats. This sequence was found in a human donor in good health. CDR3 residues: CASSPGQGRPYEQYF. In DNA, the CDR3 is TGTGCCAGCAGCCCCGGACAGGGGCGTCCCTACGAGCAGTACTTC.